The sequence of this T cell receptor (beta chain) was determined in a study of post-analysis software for immune sequencing data. Study details: Included among the disease courses, which were recorded for the cohort, were relapsing-remitting, secondary progressive and progressive-relapsing multiple sclerosis. Study results and caveats: By F measure, samples from a shared preparation batch strongly co-clustered. Patients with multiple sclerosis recorded significantly lower normalized Chao1 diversity than controls, the study found. TRBV5-6, TRBV5-1 and TRBV20-1 belonged to a set of five TRBV segments that were more frequent in patients than controls.

A remark on this clonotype: Its antigen is not known.

Germline V lookup: CDR1 SGHKS, CDR2 YYEKEE (reference sequence). The CDR3 covers 14 residues. The V gene lost 5 bases and the J gene lost 3 bases, with 14 bases spanning the gap. Researchers reported that TCR beta cDNA libraries carried unique molecular identifiers. Input populations of about 0.9 to 10 million T cells gave rise to around 480,000 cDNA molecules. TCRdb analysed the PCR reads with MiXCR anew, one entry per CDR3 protein. The top ten hold approximately 4.4% of the sample, which has hundreds of thousands of distinct CDR3 sequences, approximately 50% seen once. This sequence was found in a girl aged 5 to 17 with multiple sclerosis. The chain recombines TRBV5-5 with TRBJ2-5; D could derive from TRBD1 or TRBD2 (5 bases each). The specimen was blood. In DNA, the CDR3 is TGTGCCAGCAGTCCGGGGTCGACAGAAGAGACCCAGTACTTC. This gives the protein CASSPGSTEETQYF.